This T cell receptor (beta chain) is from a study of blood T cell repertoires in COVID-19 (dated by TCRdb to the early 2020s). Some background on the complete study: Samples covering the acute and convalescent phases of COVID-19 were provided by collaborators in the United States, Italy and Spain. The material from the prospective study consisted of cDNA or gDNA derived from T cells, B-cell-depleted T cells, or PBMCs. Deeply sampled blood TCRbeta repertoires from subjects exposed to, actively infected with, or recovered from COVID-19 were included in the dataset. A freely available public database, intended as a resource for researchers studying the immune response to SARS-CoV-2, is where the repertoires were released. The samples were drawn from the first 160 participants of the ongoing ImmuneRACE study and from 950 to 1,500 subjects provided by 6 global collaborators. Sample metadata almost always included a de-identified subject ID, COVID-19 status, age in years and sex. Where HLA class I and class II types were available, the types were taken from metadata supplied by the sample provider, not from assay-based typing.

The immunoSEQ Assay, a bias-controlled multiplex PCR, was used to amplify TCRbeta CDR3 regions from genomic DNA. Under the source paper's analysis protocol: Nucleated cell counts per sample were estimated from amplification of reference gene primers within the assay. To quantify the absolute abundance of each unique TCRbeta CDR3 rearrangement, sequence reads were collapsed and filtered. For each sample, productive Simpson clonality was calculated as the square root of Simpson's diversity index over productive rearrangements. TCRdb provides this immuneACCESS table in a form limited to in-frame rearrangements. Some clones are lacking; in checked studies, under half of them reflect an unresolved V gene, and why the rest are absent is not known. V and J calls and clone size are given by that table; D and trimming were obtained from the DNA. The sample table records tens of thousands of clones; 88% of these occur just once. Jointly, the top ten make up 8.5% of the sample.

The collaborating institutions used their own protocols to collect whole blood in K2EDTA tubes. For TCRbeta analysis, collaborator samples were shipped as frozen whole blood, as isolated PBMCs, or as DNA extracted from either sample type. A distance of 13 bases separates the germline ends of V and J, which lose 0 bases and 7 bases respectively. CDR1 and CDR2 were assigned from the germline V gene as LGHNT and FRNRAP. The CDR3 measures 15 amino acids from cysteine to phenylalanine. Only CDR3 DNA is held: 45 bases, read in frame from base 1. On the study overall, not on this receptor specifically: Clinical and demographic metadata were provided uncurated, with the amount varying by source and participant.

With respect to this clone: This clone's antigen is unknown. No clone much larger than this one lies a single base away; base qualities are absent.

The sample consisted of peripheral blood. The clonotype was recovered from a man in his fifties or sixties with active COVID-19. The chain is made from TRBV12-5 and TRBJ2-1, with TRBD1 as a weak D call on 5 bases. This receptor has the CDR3 CASGLVIGDINEQFF. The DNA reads TGTGCTAGTGGTTTGGTAATAGGGGATATAAATGAGCAGTTCTTC.